The 5 T cell receptor beta chains below come from one sample, sequenced in a study of CD8+CD57+ T cells in acquired aplastic anemia. Genomic DNA templated the TCR beta VDJ and CDR3 profiling. A single record per CDR3 protein comes from TCRdb applying MiXCR to the reads. In the table there are around 200,000 distinct CDR3 sequences, around 50% of which are singletons. The sequencing input was sorted CD4+, CD8+, or CD8+CD57+ T cells (not recorded which) from PBMCs. These receptors were collected from a human donor in good health, serving as a control.

The genes are TRBV29-1 and TRBJ2-7; 8 bases are a match to TRBD1. V trimming: 1 base; J trimming: 1 base; junction bases outside the gene matches: 3. Germline V CDR1 and CDR2: SQVTM, ANQGSEA. The CDR3 spans 14 residues. The CDR3 sequence: CSVEVRTGSYEQYF. CDR3 nucleotides: TGCAGCGTTGAAGTCCGGACAGGGTCCTACGAGCAGTACTTC.

In its sample, this clonotype was seen a few times. The chain has TRBV7-8 and TRBJ1-3, with TRBD1 matching over 9 bases. Germline trimming cut 7 bases from V and 2 bases from J; bases unmatched to any gene: 6. The CDR3 loop spans 15 amino acids. Per germline, CDR1 SGHVS and CDR2 FQNEAQ. The CDR3 DNA is TGTGCCAGCACCACCCGGACAGGGGCTGGAAACACCATATATTTT. Amino acid sequence: CASTTRTGAGNTIYF. Full variable domain (remainder filled in from reference TRBV7-8 and TRBJ1-3): GAGVSQSPRYKVAKRGQDVALRCDPISGHVSLFWYQQALGQGPEFLTYFQNEAQLDKSGLPSDRFFAERPEGSVSTLKIQRTQQEDSAVYLCASTTRTGAGNTIYFGEGSWLTVV.

The rearrangement joins TRBV10-3 to TRBJ2-7; 11 bases agree with TRBD2. V lost 0 bases, J lost 4 bases, and 2 bases stayed unmatched. The CDR3 is 15 amino acids. Germline loops: CDR1 ENHRY, CDR2 SYGVKD. The CDR3: CAISESTSGAYEQYF. The CDR3 DNA is TGTGCCATCAGTGAGTCGACTAGCGGGGCGTACGAGCAGTACTTC.

Only a few counts were recorded for this clonotype. The chain carries TRBV6-1 and TRBJ2-6; D may be TRBD1 or TRBD2 (5 bases each). V was clipped by 6 bases and J by 4 bases, with 10 bases between them. The CDR3 runs 14 residues. Germline CDR1 and CDR2: MNHNS and SASEGT. CDR3 protein: CASSEGTGANVLTF. DNA for the CDR3: TGTGCCAGCAGCGAGGGGACCGGGGCCAACGTCCTGACTTTC.

This clonotype was detected ten times or more. The CDR3 DNA sequence: TGTGCCAGCACACCTTCAGTGGGACCCTCGTACAATGAGCAGTTCTTC. Translation: CASTPSVGPSYNEQFF. This chain uses TRBV9 with TRBJ2-1, with D possibly called TRBD1 or TRBD2 (5 bases each). V was pared by 6 bases and J by 4 bases, with 20 bases between. The CDR3 consists of 16 residues. CDR1 SGDLS and CDR2 YYNGEE come from the germline V gene.